This section outlines one T cell receptor beta chain sequence together with its context. A read error may produce the germline difference seen at one junction end. The data are from a study of regulatory T cells in long-lasting Graves disease. Arm-PCR of CDR3 regions and iRepertoire HTBI primers were the basis on which TCR beta libraries were built. Each CDR3 protein gets one entry after TCRdb re-called the multiplex PCR reads with MiXCR. The sample contains about 400,000 distinct CDR3 sequences, about 16% of which appear only once. The CDR3 has 15 residues. Germline CDR1 MNHNS, CDR2 SASEGT. The time point was: newly diagnosed GD, antithyroid drugs for less than 3 months. PBMC-extracted RNA yielded the TCR library. The sample was also reused in another study, on T cells in Graves' hyperthyroidism and ophthalmopathy.

The sequence was collected from a woman under 30 with Graves disease. Sequencing was performed on peripheral blood mononuclear cells (PBMCs), taken at new diagnosis, from a patient treated with antithyroid drugs. This sequence joins TRBV6-1 and TRBJ2-2, with 12 bases that match TRBD2. In DNA, the CDR3 is TGTGCCAGCAGGTTTCTAGCGGGAGGGCCCGGTGAGCTGTTTTTT. It codes for CASRFLAGGPGELFF.